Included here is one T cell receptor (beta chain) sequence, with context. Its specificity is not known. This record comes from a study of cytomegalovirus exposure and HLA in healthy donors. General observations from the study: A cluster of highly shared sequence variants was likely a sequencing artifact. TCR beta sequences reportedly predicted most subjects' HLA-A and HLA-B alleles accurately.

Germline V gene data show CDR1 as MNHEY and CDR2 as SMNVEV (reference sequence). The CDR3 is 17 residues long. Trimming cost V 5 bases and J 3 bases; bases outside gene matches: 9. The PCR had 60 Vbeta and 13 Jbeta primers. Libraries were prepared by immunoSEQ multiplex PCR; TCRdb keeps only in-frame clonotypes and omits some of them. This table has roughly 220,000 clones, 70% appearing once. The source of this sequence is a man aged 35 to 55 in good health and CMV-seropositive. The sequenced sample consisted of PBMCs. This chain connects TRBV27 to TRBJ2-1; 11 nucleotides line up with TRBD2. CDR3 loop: CASSPTGTSGNYNEQFF. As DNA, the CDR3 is TGTGCCAGCAGTCCCACCGGGACTAGCGGCAACTACAATGAGCAGTTCTTC.